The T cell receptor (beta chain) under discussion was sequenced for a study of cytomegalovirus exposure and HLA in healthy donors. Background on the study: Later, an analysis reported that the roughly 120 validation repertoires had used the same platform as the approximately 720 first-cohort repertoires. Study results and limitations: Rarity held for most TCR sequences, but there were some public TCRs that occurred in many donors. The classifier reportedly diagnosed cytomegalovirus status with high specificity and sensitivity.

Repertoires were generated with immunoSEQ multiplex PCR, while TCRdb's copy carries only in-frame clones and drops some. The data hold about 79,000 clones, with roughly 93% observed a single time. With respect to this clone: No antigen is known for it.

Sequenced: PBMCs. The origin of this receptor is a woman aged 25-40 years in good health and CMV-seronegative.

The chain's CDR3 is CASSSGAGFRETQYF. In nucleotides, the CDR3 is TGCGCCAGCAGTTCGGGTGCGGGGTTTAGGGAGACCCAGTACTTC. The genes are TRBV5-1 and TRBJ2-5, with D perhaps TRBD2 (6 bases). Trimming left V 5 bases short and J 5 bases short, with 19 bases between. This CDR3 spans 15 amino acids. CDR1 SGHRS and CDR2 YFSETQ come from the germline V gene.